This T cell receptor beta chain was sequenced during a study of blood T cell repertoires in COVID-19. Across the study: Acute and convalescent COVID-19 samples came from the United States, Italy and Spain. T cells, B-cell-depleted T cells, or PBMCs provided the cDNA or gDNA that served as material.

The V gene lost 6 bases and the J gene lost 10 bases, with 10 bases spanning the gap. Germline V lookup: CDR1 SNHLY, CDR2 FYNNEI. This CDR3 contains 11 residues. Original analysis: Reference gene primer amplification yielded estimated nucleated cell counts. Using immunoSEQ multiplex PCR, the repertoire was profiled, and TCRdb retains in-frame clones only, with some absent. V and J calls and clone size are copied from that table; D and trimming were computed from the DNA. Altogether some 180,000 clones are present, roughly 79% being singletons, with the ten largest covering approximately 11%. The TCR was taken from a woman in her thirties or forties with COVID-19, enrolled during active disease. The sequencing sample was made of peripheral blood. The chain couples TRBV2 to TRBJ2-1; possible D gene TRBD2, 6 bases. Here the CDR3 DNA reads TGTGCCAGCAGGAGACTAGTGGAGCAGTTCTTC. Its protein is CASRRLVEQFF.